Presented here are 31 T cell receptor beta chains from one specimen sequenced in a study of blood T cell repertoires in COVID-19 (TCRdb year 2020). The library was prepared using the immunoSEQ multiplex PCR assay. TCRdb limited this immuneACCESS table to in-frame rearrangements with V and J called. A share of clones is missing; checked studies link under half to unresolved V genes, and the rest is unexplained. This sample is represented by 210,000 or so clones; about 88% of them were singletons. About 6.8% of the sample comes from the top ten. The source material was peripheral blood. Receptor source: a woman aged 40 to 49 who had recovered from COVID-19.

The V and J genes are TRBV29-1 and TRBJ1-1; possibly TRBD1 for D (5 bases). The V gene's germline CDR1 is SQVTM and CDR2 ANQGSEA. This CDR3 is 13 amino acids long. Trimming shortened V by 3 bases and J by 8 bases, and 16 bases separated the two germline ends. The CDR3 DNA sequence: TGCAGCGTTGACCCAGGGATCGGTAGGGAAGCTTTCTTT. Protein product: CSVDPGIGREAFF. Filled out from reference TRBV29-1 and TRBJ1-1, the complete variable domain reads SAVISQKPSRDICQRGTSLTIQCQVDSQVTMMFWYRQQPGQSLTLIATANQGSEATYESGFVIDKFPISRPNLTFSTLTVSNMSPEDSSIYLCSVDPGIGREAFFGQGTRLTVV.

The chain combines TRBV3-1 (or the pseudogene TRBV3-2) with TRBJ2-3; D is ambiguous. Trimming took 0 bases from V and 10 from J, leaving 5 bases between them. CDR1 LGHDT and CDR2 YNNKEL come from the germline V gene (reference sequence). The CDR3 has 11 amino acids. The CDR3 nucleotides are TGTGCCAGCAGCCAAGAACGCGCGCAGTATTTT. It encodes CASSQERAQYF.

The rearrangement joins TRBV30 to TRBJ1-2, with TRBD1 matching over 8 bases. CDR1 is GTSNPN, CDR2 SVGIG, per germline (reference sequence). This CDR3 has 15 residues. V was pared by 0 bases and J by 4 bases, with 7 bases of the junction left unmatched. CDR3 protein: CAWSVGQGLAYGYTF. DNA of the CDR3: TGTGCCTGGAGTGTAGGACAGGGCCTAGCCTATGGCTACACCTTC.

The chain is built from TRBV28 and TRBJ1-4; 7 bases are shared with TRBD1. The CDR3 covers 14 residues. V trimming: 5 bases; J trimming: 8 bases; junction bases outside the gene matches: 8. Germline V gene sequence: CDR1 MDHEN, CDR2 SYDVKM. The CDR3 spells CASSGRTGDEKLFF. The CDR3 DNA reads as TGTGCCAGCAGTGGGAGGACAGGTGACGAAAAACTGTTTTTT. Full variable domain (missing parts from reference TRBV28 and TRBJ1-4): DVKVTQSSRYLVKRTGEKVFLECVQDMDHENMFWYRQDPGLGLRLIYFSYDVKMKEKGDIPEGYSVSREKKERFSLILESASTNQTSMYLCASSGRTGDEKLFFGSGTQLSVL.

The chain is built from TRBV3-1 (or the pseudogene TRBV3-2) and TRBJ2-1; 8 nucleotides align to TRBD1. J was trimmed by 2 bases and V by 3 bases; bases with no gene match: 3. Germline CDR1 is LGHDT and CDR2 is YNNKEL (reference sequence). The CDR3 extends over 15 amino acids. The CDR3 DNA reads TGTGCCAGCAGCCAGTTACAGGGGGCCTACAATGAGCAGTTCTTC. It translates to CASSQLQGAYNEQFF.

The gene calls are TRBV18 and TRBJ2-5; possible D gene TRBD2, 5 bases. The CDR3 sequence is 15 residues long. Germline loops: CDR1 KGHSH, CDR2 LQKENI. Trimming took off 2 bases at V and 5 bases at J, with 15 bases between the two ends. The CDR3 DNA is TGTGCCAGCTCACCAACCTCGGCGGCGGGTGAGACCCAGTACTTC. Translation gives CASSPTSAAGETQYF.

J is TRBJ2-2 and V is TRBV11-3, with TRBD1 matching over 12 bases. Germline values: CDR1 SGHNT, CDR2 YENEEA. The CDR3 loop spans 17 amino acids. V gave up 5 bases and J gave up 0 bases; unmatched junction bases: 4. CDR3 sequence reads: CASSRDRGPSNTGELFF. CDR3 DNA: TGTGCCAGCAGCCGGGACAGGGGGCCCTCGAACACCGGGGAGCTGTTTTTT.

The CDR3 DNA reads as TGTGCCGGCGGACAGGGTTTGAGTGAGTTCTTC. This gives the protein CAGGQGLSEFF. The chain joins TRBV6-5 to TRBJ2-1, with TRBD1 matching 8 bases. This CDR3 comprises 11 residues. Germline assignment: CDR1 MNHEY and CDR2 SVGAGI. Trimming removed 11 bases from V and 14 bases from J; junction bases left unmatched: 11.

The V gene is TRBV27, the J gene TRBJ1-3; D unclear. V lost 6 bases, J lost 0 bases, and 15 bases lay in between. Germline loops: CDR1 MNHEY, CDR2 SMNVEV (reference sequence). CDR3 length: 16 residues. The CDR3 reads CASSPGSSPSGNTIYF. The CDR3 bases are TGTGCCAGCAGCCCCGGTTCTTCCCCCTCTGGAAACACCATATATTTT.

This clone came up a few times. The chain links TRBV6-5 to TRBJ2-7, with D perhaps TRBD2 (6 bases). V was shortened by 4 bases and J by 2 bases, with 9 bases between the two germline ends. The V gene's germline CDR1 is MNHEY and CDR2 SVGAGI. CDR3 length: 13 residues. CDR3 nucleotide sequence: TGTGCCAGCAGTTCGGGACTCCCCTACGAGCAGTACTTC. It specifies CASSSGLPYEQYF.

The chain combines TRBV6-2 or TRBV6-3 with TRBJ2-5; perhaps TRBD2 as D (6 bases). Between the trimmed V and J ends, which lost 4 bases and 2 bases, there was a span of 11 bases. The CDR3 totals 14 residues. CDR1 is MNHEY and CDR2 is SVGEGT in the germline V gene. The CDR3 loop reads CASSFDGRQETQYF. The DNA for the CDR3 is TGTGCCAGCAGTTTCGACGGGAGACAAGAGACCCAGTACTTC.

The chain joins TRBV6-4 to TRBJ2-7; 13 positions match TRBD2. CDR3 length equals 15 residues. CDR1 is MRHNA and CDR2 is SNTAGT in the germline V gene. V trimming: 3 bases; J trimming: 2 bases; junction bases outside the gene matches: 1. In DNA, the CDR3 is TGTGCCAGCAGTGAAGGGACTAGCGGGACCTACGAGCAGTACTTC. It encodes CASSEGTSGTYEQYF.

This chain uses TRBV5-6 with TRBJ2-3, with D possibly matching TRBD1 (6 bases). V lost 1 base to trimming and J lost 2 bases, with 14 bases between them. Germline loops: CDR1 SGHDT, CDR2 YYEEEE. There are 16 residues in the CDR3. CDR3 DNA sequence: TGTGCCAGCAGCTTGCCGGGGCAGGGGCACACAGATACGCAGTATTTT. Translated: CASSLPGQGHTDTQYF.

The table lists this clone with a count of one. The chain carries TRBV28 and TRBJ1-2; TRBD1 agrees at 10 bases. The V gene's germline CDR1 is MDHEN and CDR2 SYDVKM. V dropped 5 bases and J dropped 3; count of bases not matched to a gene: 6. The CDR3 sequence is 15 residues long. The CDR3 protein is CASSSPGTGDYGYTF. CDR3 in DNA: TGTGCCAGCAGTAGTCCCGGGACAGGGGACTATGGCTACACCTTC.

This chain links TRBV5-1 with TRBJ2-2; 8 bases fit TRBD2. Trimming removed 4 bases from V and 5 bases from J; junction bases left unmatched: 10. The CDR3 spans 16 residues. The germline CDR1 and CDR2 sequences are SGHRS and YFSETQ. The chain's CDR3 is CASSPRGSGNTGELFF. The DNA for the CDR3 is TGCGCCAGCAGCCCCCGGGGTAGCGGGAATACCGGGGAGCTGTTTTTT.

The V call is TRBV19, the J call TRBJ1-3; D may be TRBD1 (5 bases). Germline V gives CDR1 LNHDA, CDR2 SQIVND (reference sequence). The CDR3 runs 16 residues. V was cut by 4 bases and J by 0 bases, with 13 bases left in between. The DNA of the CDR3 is TGTGCCAGTAGTAGCTCGACAGCGAGCTCTGGAAACACCATATATTTT. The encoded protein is CASSSSTASSGNTIYF.

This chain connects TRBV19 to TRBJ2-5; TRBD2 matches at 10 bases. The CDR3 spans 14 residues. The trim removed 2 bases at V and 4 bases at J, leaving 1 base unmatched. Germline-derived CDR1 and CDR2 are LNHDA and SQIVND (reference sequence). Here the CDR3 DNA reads TGTGCCAGTAGTATACTAGCGGGAGTAGAGACCCAGTACTTC. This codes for CASSILAGVETQYF.

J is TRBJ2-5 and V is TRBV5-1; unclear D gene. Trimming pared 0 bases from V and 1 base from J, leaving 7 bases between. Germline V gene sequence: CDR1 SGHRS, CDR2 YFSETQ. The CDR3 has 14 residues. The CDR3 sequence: CASSLASSQETQYF. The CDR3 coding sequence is TGCGCCAGCAGCTTGGCCTCCAGCCAAGAGACCCAGTACTTC.

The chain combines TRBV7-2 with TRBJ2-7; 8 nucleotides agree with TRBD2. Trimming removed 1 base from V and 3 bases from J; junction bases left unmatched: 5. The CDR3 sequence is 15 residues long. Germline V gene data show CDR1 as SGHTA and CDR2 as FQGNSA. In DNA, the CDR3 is TGTGCCAGCAGCTTAGGCCCAGGGACTAGCTACGAGCAGTACTTC. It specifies CASSLGPGTSYEQYF.

The CDR3 nucleotides are TGTGCCAGCCGAGGATCCGAGCAGTACTTC. Translating it yields CASRGSEQYF. The gene calls are TRBV6-5 and TRBJ2-7, with D unclear. Trimming pared 8 bases from V and 6 bases from J, leaving 8 bases between. Germline lookup yields CDR1 MNHEY and CDR2 SVGAGI. The length of the CDR3 is 10 residues.

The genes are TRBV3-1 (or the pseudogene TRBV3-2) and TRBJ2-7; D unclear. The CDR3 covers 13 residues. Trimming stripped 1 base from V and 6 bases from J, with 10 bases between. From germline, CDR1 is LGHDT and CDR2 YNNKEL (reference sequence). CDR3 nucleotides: TGTGCCAGCAGCCAAGTCGAGTTGAGCGAGCAGTACTTC. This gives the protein CASSQVELSEQYF.

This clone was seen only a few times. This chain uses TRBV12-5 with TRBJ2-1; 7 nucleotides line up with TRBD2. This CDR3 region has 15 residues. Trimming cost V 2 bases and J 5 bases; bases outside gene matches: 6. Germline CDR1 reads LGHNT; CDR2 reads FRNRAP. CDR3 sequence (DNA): TGTGCTAGTGGTTTGTACCATAGCGGGCACAATGAGCAGTTCTTC. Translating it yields CASGLYHSGHNEQFF. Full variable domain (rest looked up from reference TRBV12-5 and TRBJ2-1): DARVTQTPRHKVTEMGQEVTMRCQPILGHNTVFWYRQTMMQGLELLAYFRNRAPLDDSGMPKDRFSAEMPDATLATLKIQPSEPRDSAVYFCASGLYHSGHNEQFFGPGTRLTVL.

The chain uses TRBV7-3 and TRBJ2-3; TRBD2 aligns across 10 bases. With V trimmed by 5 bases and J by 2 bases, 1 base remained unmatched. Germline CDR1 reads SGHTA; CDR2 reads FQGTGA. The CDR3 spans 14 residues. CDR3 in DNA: TGTGCCAGCAGCACTAGCGGGATCACAGATACGCAGTATTTT. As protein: CASSTSGITDTQYF.

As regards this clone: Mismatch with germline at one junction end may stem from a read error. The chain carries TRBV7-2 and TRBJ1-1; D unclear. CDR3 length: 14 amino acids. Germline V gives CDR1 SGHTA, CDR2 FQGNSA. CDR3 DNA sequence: TGTGCCAGCAGCCCAGGCCCGGGGAACGCTGAAGCTTTCTTT. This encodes CASSPGPGNAEAFF.

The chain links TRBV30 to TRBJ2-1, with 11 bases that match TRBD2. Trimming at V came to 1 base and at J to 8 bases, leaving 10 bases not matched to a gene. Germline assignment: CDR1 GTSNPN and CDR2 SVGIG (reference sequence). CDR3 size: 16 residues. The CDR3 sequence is CAWSGSSGGAGDEQFF. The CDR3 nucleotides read TGTGCCTGGAGTGGAAGTAGCGGGGGGGCGGGCGATGAGCAGTTCTTC.

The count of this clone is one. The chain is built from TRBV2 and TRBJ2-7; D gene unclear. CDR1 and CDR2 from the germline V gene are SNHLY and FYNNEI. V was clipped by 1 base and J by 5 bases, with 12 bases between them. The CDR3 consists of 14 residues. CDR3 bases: TGTGCCAGCAGTGAAGGGTACGGGTTCCACGAGCAGTACTTC. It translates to CASSEGYGFHEQYF.

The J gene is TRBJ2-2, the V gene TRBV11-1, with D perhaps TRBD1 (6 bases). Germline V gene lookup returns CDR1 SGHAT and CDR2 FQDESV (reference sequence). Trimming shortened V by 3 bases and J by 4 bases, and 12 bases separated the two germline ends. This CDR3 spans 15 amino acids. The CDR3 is CASSFVQGSTGELFF. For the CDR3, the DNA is TGTGCCAGCAGCTTTGTCCAGGGGAGCACCGGGGAGCTGTTTTTT. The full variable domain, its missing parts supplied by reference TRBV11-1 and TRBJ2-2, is EAEVAQSPRYKITEKSQAVAFWCDPISGHATLYWYRQILGQGPELLVQFQDESVVDDSQLPKDRFSAERLKGVDSTLKIQPAELGDSAMYLCASSFVQGSTGELFFGEGSRLTVL.

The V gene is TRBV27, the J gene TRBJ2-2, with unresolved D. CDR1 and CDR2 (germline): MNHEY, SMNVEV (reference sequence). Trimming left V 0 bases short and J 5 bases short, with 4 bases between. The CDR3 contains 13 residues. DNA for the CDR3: TGTGCCAGCAGTTTATCTAGTACCGGGGAGCTGTTTTTT. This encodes CASSLSSTGELFF.

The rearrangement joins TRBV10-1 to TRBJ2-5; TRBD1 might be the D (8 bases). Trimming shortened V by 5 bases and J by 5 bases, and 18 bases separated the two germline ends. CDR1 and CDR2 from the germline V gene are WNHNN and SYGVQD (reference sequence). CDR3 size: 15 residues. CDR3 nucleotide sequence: TGCGCCAGCAGTCCAGCGGGACAGGTTGGGGAGACCCAGTACTTC. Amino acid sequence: CASSPAGQVGETQYF.

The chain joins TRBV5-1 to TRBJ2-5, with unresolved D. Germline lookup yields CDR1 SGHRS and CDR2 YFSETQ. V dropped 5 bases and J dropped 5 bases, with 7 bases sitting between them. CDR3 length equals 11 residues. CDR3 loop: CASSSQETQYF. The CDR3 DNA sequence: TGCGCCAGCAGTTCACAGGAGACCCAGTACTTC.

As DNA, the CDR3 is TGTGCCAGTAGTCGGACGGGAGGGAACACCGGGGAGCTGTTTTTT. It specifies CASSRTGGNTGELFF. The chain couples TRBV19 to TRBJ2-2, with TRBD2 matching over 7 bases. V shed 5 bases and J 1 base; nucleotides not matched to a gene: 4. This CDR3 is 15 amino acids long. Germline V lookup: CDR1 LNHDA, CDR2 SQIVND (reference sequence).